A single sample is the source of the 19 T cell receptor beta chains below, sequenced in a study of T-cell reconstitution after alpha-beta-depleted transplantation in children. TCRbeta library preparation incorporated unique molecular identifiers. A single record per CDR3 protein comes from TCRdb applying MiXCR to the PCR reads. The sample holds just over 200,000 distinct CDR3 sequences, about 8.7% seen once. The specimen comprised PBMCs, mostly from graft donor cells, sampled 360 days after TCRalphabeta/CD19-depleted stem cell transplant. The receptors stem from a male patient between 2 and 10 years old who had a stem cell transplant for acute myeloid leukemia, so the T cells may come from the graft donor.

Worth noting for this clonotype: A much larger clone lies one base from this, so it may be a read error. The rearrangement uses TRBV7-9 and TRBJ2-1; weak D call: TRBD1 (6 bases). Between the trimmed V and J ends, which lost 5 bases and 7 bases, there was a span of 12 bases. CDR3 length: 13 residues. Germline V gives CDR1 SEHNR, CDR2 FQNEAQ (reference sequence). CDR3 sequence (DNA): TGTGCCAGCAGCGAAAATAGGGGGAATGAGCAGTTCTTC. Protein product: CASSENRGNEQFF.

This clonotype was counted only a few times. V usage is TRBV20-1 and J usage is TRBJ1-2; no clear D. CDR1 and CDR2 from the germline V gene are DFQATT and SNEGSKA (reference sequence). CDR3 size: 16 residues. This CDR3 reads CSVGWAGTDLNYGYTF. The CDR3 region has the DNA TGCAGCGTGGGCTGGGCAGGCACGGACCTTAACTATGGCTACACCTTC.

V gene TRBV12-3 or TRBV12-4 combines with J gene TRBJ2-5; D might be TRBD1 (5 bases). CDR3 length: 14 amino acids. V was trimmed by 3 bases and J by 6 bases, leaving 14 bases between them. CDR3 bases: TGTGCCAGCAGTTTCGTCCAGGGTCGGCAGACCCAGTACTTC. Protein: CASSFVQGRQTQYF.

This clonotype was counted between two and nine times. This chain joins TRBV5-1 and TRBJ2-5, with TRBD1 matching 7 bases. Germline loops: CDR1 SGHRS, CDR2 YFSETQ. The CDR3 covers 13 residues. Trimming cost V 3 bases and J 4 bases; bases outside gene matches: 3. Here the CDR3 DNA reads TGCGCCAGCAGCTGGGACAGTGGAGAGACCCAGTACTTC. Residues: CASSWDSGETQYF.

Ten or more counts support this clonotype. The chain is built from TRBV29-1 and TRBJ2-1; 8 bases are a match to TRBD2. V shed 8 bases and J 5 bases; nucleotides not matched to a gene: 14. The CDR3 runs 15 residues. Germline-derived CDR1 and CDR2 are SQVTM and ANQGSEA. This CDR3 is CSLISGGQWDNEQFF. CDR3 coding DNA: TGCAGCCTCATTTCGGGAGGGCAATGGGACAATGAGCAGTTCTTC.

This clonotype was observed a handful of times. The chain combines TRBV29-1 with TRBJ1-1; D might be TRBD1 (6 bases). V lost 5 bases and J 3 bases, leaving 19 bases between the germline ends. The germline gives CDR1 SQVTM, CDR2 ANQGSEA. The CDR3 length is 15 residues. The CDR3 nucleotides read TGCAGCGTTACAGGGACTTCGGCTTCGTACACTGAAGCTTTCTTT. Protein product: CSVTGTSASYTEAFF.

This chain links TRBV10-3 with TRBJ2-1; 13 nucleotides line up with TRBD2. The CDR3 runs to 15 residues. The germline V gene encodes CDR1 ENHRY and CDR2 SYGVKD. The V gene end was trimmed by 4 bases and the J gene end by 9 bases; junction bases not matched to a gene: 6. The CDR3 region is CAISAGLAGVREQFF. The CDR3 DNA sequence: TGTGCCATCAGTGCCGGACTAGCGGGAGTGCGTGAGCAGTTCTTC.

This clonotype has just a few counts. V gene TRBV29-1 combines with J gene TRBJ1-1; 7 bases agree with TRBD1. V lost 3 bases and J lost 0; bases outside the gene matches: 1. In germline, CDR1 is SQVTM, CDR2 ANQGSEA. This CDR3 spans 13 amino acids. Here the CDR3 reads CSVEGQLNTEAFF. The CDR3 DNA is TGCAGCGTTGAGGGACAGTTGAACACTGAAGCTTTCTTT.

The chain uses TRBV9 and TRBJ2-7, with no clear D. This CDR3 region has 14 residues. V was shortened by 4 bases and J by 0 bases, with 11 bases between the two germline ends. Per the germline V gene, CDR1 is SGDLS and CDR2 is YYNGEE. The CDR3 is CASSFRTFSYEQYF. The CDR3 DNA sequence: TGTGCCAGCAGCTTCCGAACCTTCTCCTACGAGCAGTACTTC.

This clonotype was recorded at least ten times. The chain carries TRBV7-9 and TRBJ2-1; 13 bases agree with TRBD2. Trimming cost V 5 bases and J 8 bases; bases outside gene matches: 6. From germline, CDR1 is SEHNR and CDR2 FQNEAQ (reference sequence). This CDR3 contains 15 residues. CDR3 protein: CASSDGLAGVDEQFF. The CDR3 DNA sequence: TGTGCCAGCAGCGACGGACTAGCGGGAGTTGATGAGCAGTTCTTC.

This clonotype was detected ten times or more. This sequence joins TRBV9 and TRBJ2-3; D possibly corresponds to TRBD2 (5 bases). The CDR3 totals 14 residues. In germline, CDR1 is SGDLS, CDR2 YYNGEE. The V end was cut by 0 bases, the J end by 4 bases, with 9 bases between. CDR3 sequence: CASSVGREPDTQYF. CDR3 DNA: TGTGCCAGCAGCGTAGGAAGGGAGCCAGATACGCAGTATTTT.

The chain has TRBV29-1 and TRBJ2-1; no clear D gene. The CDR3 has 15 amino acids. Germline CDR1 is SQVTM and CDR2 is ANQGSEA. V was cut by 3 bases and J by 0 bases, with 12 bases left in between. Here the CDR3 DNA reads TGCAGCGTTGACGAATCGGGTCTCTCCTACAATGAGCAGTTCTTC. It is translated as CSVDESGLSYNEQFF.

There are many counts of this clonotype. CDR3 protein: CASRDRSSYNEQFF. CDR3 nucleotide sequence: TGCGCCAGCCGGGACAGGAGCTCCTACAATGAGCAGTTCTTC. V is TRBV5-1 and J is TRBJ2-1, with TRBD1 identical over 8 bases. Per germline, CDR1 SGHRS and CDR2 YFSETQ. The CDR3 extends over 14 amino acids. The V gene end was trimmed by 7 bases and the J gene end by 0 bases; junction bases not matched to a gene: 3. Full variable domain (missing parts from reference TRBV5-1 and TRBJ2-1): KAGVTQTPRYLIKTRGQQVTLSCSPISGHRSVSWYQQTPGQGLQFLFEYFSETQRNKGNFPGRFSGRQFSNSRSEMNVSTLELGDSALYLCASRDRSSYNEQFFGPGTRLTVL.

This clonotype was detected only a few times. The chain joins TRBV12-3 or TRBV12-4 to TRBJ2-5; D unresolved. Trimming shortened V by 6 bases and J by 7 bases, and 6 bases separated the two germline ends. The CDR3 runs 10 residues. This CDR3 reads CASSNGTQYF. In DNA, the CDR3 is TGTGCCAGCAGCAACGGGACCCAGTACTTC.

The chain couples TRBV7-2 to TRBJ2-4; no clear D gene. Trimming took off 5 bases at V and 0 bases at J, with 14 bases between the two ends. Per germline, CDR1 SGHTA and CDR2 FQGNSA. The CDR3 spans 16 residues. Written as DNA, the CDR3 is TGTGCCAGCAGCCCGGCAATGGGATTAGCCAAAAACATTCAGTACTTC. Protein product: CASSPAMGLAKNIQYF.

Many counts were recorded for this clonotype. In DNA form, the CDR3 reads TGCGCCAGCAGCTTCCCCCCTACTAGCGGGGGTGGGCCAGCCAATGAGCAGTTCTTC. Translated: CASSFPPTSGGGPANEQFF. This chain connects TRBV5-1 to TRBJ2-1; 11 bases map to TRBD2. Germline assignment: CDR1 SGHRS and CDR2 YFSETQ. With V trimmed by 2 bases and J by 6 bases, 16 bases remained unmatched. The CDR3 covers 19 residues.

V is TRBV5-6 and J is TRBJ2-7; 7 nucleotides align to TRBD1. The CDR3 is 14 amino acids. The junction had 7 bases not matched to a gene; V was cut back by 4 bases and J by 3 bases. CDR1 is SGHDT, CDR2 YYEEEE, per germline. The CDR3 DNA reads as TGTGCCAGCAGCAGACCTACAGGGGACTACGAGCAGTACGTC. Protein: CASSRPTGDYEQYV.

This clonotype was counted between two and nine times. V is TRBV5-1 and J is TRBJ2-5, with 7 bases identical to TRBD2. Unmatched junction bases numbered 6, after V lost 4 bases and J lost 0 bases. The CDR3 loop spans 15 amino acids. Per the germline V gene, CDR1 is SGHRS and CDR2 is YFSETQ. The CDR3 sequence: CASSRAGWYQETQYF. The CDR3 region has the DNA TGCGCCAGCAGCAGAGCGGGGTGGTACCAAGAGACCCAGTACTTC.

This clonotype occurred many times. This chain uses TRBV10-3 with TRBJ2-2; 10 nucleotides line up with TRBD1. The CDR3 runs to 15 residues. The V gene end was trimmed by 4 bases and the J gene end by 5 bases; junction bases not matched to a gene: 4. The germline V gene has CDR1 ENHRY and CDR2 SYGVKD. CDR3 loop: CAISAPGQGTGELFF. DNA for the CDR3: TGTGCCATCAGTGCCCCGGGACAGGGGACCGGGGAGCTGTTTTTT.